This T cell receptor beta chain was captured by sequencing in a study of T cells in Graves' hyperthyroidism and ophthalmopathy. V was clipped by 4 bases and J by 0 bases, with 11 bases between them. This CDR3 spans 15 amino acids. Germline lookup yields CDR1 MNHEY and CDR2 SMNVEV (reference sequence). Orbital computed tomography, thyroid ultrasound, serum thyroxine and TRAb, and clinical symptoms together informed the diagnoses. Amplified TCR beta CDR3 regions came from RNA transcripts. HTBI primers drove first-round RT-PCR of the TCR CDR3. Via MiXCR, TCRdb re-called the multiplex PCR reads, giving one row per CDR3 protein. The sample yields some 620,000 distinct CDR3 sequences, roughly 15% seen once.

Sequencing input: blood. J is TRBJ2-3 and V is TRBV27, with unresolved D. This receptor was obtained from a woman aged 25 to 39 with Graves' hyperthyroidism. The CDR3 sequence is CASSYLIGSTDTQYF. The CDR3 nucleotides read TGTGCCAGCAGTTATCTAATCGGGAGCACAGATACGCAGTATTTT.